This T cell receptor (beta chain) was recovered during a study of identical twins. TCRdb independently ran MiXCR on the 5' RACE reads; one entry per CDR3 protein. The data hold approximately 410,000 distinct CDR3 sequences, with approximately 17% observed a single time. CDR3 length: 13 residues. The V gene's germline CDR1 is SNHLY and CDR2 FYNNEI. Germline trimming cut 8 bases from V and 2 bases from J; bases unmatched to any gene: 1. This clonotype was counted at least ten times. The clonotype was recovered from a man aged 45-65 years in good health. Sample: naive T cells sorted from blood. This rearrangement joins TRBV2 to TRBJ2-2; 8 positions match TRBD1. CDR3 nucleotides: TGTGCCAGCGACAGGGGAAACACCGGGGAGCTGTTTTTT. It is translated as CASDRGNTGELFF.